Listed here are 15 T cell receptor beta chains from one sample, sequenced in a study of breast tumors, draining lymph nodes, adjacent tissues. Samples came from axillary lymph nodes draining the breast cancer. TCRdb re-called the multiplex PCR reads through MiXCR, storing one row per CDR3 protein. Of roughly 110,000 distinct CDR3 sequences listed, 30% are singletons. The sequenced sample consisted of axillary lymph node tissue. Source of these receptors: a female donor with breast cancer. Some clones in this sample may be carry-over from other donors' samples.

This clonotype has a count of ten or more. This CDR3 is CASSLERGRLSETQYF. DNA of the CDR3: TGCGCCAGCAGCTTGGAAAGGGGAAGGTTATCGGAGACCCAGTACTTC. The genes are TRBV5-1 and TRBJ2-5; D may be TRBD1 (5 bases). Trimming removed 0 bases from V and 5 bases from J, with 17 bases in between. This CDR3 has 16 residues. Germline-derived CDR1 and CDR2 are SGHRS and YFSETQ.

The CDR3 nucleotides read TGTGCCAGTAGTATTGACGGGACTAGCGGGCCGGGTACGCAGTATTTT. Encoded protein: CASSIDGTSGPGTQYF. The chain carries TRBV19 and TRBJ2-3; 12 bases line up with TRBD2. The CDR3 totals 16 residues. Germline CDR1 is LNHDA and CDR2 is SQIVND (reference sequence). The trim removed 3 bases at V and 8 bases at J, leaving 9 bases unmatched. The full variable domain, completed using reference TRBV19 and TRBJ2-3, is DGGITQSPKYLFRKEGQNVTLSCEQNLNHDAMYWYRQDPGQGLRLIYYSQIVNDFQKGDIAEGYSVSREKKESFPLTVTSAQKNPTAFYLCASSIDGTSGPGTQYFGPGTRLTVL.

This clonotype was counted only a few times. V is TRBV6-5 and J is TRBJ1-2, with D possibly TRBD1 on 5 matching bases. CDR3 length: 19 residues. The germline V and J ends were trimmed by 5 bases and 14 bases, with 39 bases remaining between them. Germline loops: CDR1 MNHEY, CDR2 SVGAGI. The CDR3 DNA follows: TGTGCCAGCAGTCACGCCGACAGATCCTTTTCTTTCGGGACGGCATTGGGGACCTTC. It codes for CASSHADRSFSFGTALGTF.

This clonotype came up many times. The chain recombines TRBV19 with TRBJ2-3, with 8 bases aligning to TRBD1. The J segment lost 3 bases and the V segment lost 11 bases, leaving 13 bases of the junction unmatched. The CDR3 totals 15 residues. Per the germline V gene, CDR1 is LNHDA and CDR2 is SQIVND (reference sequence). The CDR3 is CAATDPRGRTDTQYF. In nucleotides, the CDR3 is TGTGCCGCCACTGATCCCAGGGGGCGGACAGATACGCAGTATTTT.

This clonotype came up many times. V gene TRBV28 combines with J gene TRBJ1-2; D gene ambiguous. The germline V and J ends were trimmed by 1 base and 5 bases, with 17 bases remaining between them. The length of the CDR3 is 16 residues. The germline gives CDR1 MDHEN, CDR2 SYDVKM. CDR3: CASSLFNLLGNYGYTF. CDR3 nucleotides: TGTGCCAGCAGTTTATTTAATTTATTGGGCAATTATGGCTACACCTTC.

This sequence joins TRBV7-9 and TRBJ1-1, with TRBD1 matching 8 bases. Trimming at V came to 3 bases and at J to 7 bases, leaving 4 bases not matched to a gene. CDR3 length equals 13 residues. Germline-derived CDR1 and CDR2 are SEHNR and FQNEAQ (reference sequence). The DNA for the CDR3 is TGTGCCAGCAGCTTCGTAACAGGGGGTGAAGCTTTCTTT. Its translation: CASSFVTGGEAFF.

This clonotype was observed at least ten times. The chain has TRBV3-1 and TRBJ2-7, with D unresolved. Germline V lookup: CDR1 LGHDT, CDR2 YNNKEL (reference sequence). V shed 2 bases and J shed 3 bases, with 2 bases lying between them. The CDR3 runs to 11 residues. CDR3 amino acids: CASSQNYEQYF. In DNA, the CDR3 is TGTGCCAGCAGCCAAAACTACGAGCAGTACTTC.

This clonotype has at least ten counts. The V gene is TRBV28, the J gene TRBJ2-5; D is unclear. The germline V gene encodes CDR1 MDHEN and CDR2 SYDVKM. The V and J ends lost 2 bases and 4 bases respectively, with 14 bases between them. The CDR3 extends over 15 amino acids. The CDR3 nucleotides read TGTGCCAGCAGTTTAAATCCGTGGGTGGGAGAGACCCAGTACTTC. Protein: CASSLNPWVGETQYF. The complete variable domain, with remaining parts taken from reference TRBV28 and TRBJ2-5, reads DVKVTQSSRYLVKRTGEKVFLECVQDMDHENMFWYRQDPGLGLRLIYFSYDVKMKEKGDIPEGYSVSREKKERFSLILESASTNQTSMYLCASSLNPWVGETQYFGPGTRLLVL.

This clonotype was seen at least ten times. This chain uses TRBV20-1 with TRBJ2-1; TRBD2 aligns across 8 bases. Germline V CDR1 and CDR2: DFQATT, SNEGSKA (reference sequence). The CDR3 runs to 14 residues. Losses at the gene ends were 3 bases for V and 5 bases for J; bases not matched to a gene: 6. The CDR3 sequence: CSASGGASNNEQFF. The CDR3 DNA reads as TGCAGTGCTAGCGGGGGGGCCTCGAACAATGAGCAGTTCTTC.

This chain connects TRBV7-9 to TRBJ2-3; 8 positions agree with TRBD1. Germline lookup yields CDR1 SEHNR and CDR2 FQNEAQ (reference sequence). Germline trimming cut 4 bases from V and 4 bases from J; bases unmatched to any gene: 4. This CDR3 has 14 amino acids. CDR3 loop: CASSSQGESDTQYF. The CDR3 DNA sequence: TGTGCCAGCAGCTCACAGGGGGAATCAGATACGCAGTATTTT.

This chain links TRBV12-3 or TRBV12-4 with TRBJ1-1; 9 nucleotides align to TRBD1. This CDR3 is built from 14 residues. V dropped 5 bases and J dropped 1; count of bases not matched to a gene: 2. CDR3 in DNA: TGTGCCAGCAGTCGACAGGGGGGGAACACTGAAGCTTTCTTT. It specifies CASSRQGGNTEAFF.

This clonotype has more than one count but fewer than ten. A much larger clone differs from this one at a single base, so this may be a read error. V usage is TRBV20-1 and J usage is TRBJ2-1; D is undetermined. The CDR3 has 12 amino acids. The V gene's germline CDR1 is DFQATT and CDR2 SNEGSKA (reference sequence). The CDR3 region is CSATVGFDEPFF. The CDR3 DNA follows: TGCAGTGCCACAGTGGGTTTCGATGAGCCGTTCTTC.

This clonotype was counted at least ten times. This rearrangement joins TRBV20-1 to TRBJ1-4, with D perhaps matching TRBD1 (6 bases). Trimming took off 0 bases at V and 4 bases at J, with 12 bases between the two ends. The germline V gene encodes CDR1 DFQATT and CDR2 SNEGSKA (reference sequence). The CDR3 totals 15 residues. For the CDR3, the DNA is TGCAGTGCTAGAGATCAGGGGACGGGTAATGAAAAACTGTTTTTT. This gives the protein CSARDQGTGNEKLFF.

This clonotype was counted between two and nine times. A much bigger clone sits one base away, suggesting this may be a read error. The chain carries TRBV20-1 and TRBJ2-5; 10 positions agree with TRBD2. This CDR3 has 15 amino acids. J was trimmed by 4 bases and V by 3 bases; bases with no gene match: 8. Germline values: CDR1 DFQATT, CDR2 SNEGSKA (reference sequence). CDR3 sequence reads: CSARRPSGGPETQYF. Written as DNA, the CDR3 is TGCAGTGCTAGGCGACCTAGCGGGGGTCCAGAGACCCAGTACTTC.

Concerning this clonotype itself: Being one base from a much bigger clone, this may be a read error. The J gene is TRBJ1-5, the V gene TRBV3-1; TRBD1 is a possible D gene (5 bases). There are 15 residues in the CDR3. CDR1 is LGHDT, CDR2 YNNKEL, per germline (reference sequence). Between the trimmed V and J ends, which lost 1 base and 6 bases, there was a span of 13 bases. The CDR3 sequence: CASSQGQGAGQPQHF. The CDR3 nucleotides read TGTGCCAGCAGCCAAGGCCAGGGAGCAGGTCAGCCCCAGCATTTT.